The rows below give T cell receptor beta chains drawn from one sample of a study of OX40 agonist ivuxolimab in advanced cancers. The data were produced by immunoSEQ multiplex PCR, yet TCRdb's version contains in-frame clones alone and is incomplete. The sample consists of tens of thousands of clones, 80% to 85% of them appearing once. Sequences were derived from CD4+ or CD8+ T cells sorted from blood, sampled in a trial of the OX40 agonist ivuxolimab. These receptors originate from an adult with an advanced solid tumor such as melanoma, head and neck, liver or kidney cancer. CDR3s include the opening cysteine and the closing phenylalanine or tryptophan. Fields, in order: V gene, clone size, D gene, J gene, CDR3 DNA, CDR3 protein. The D gene is left open where the match is weak. Clone size appears in some rows only: once, few, many, or a class for an expanded clone.

TRBV7-9	NA	NA	TRBJ1-2	TGTGCCAGCAGCTTTTCCGAGGGATTGGGTTATGGCTACACCTTC	CASSFSEGLGYGYTF
TRBV29-1	NA	NA	TRBJ2-4	TGCAGCGTTGGAGCCAAAAACATTCAGTACTTC	CSVGAKNIQYF
TRBV5-6	NA	NA	TRBJ2-7	TGTGCCAGCAGCTTAGTAGGGGGGGTCGAGCAGTACTTC	CASSLVGGVEQYF
TRBV7-2	NA	NA	TRBJ2-5	TGTGCCAGCAGCTTAACTAGGGACCAAGAGACCCAGTACTTC	CASSLTRDQETQYF
TRBV27	once	TRBD1	TRBJ1-2	TGTGCCAGCAGTCGGGGACAGGGTTACGGCTACACCTTC	CASSRGQGYGYTF
TRBV5-4	NA	TRBD2	TRBJ2-5	TGTGCCAGCAGCACCGGGACTAGCGGGCGACAAGAGACCCAGTACTTC	CASSTGTSGRQETQYF
TRBV2	NA	NA	TRBJ1-6	TGTGCCAGCAGTGCAGCCCGGGATCCAAATTCACCCCTCCACTTT	CASSAARDPNSPLHF
TRBV5-1	NA	NA	TRBJ2-1	TGCGCCAGCAGCACATATGACAGTTACAATGAGCAGTTCTTC	CASSTYDSYNEQFF
TRBV7-3	once	TRBD2	TRBJ2-2	TGTGCCAGCAGCCAAGCGGGGGCGGGGACCGGGGAGCTGTTTTTT	CASSQAGAGTGELFF
TRBV5-1	NA	TRBD2	TRBJ2-5	TGCGCCAGCAGCTTGACTAGCGGGGGGGCCGGCAGTCAAGAGACCCAGTACTTC	CASSLTSGGAGSQETQYF
TRBV4-3	NA	NA	TRBJ2-3	TGCGCCAGCAGCCCCCGGGGCAAAGATACGCAGTATTTT	CASSPRGKDTQYF
TRBV5-5	NA	NA	TRBJ2-7	TGTGCCAGCAGCTTGGAGGGCGCAGGGAGTTTCCTCTACGAGCAGTACTTC	CASSLEGAGSFLYEQYF
TRBV9	NA	TRBD1	TRBJ1-1	TGTGCCAGCAGCCTACAGGGGGCGGCCACTGAAGCTTTCTTT	CASSLQGAATEAFF
TRBV7-3	NA	TRBD1	TRBJ2-2	TGTGCCAGCAGCATGGACAGGGTCACCGGGGAGCTGTTTTTT	CASSMDRVTGELFF
TRBV2	NA	NA	TRBJ1-4	TGTGCCAGCAGAAGGGACTTGAGACTCGGGGACGATGGCGTTTTT	CASRRDLRLGDDGVF
TRBV7-3	NA	TRBD1	TRBJ1-1	TGTGCCAGCAGCACAGGGGGCACTGAAGCTTTCTTT	CASSTGGTEAFF
TRBV6-6	NA	NA	TRBJ1-1	TGTGCCAGCAGTAACACAGCGCCGAACACTGAAGCTTTCTTT	CASSNTAPNTEAFF
TRBV7-9	NA	NA	TRBJ2-2	TGTGCCAGCAGCTTAGTTCCGGGTTTGTCCACCGGGGAGCTGTTTTTT	CASSLVPGLSTGELFF
TRBV9	NA	NA	TRBJ2-2	TGTGCCAGCAGCGTAGCTACAGGGACAACTGGCACCGGGGAGCTGTTTTTT	CASSVATGTTGTGELFF
TRBV19	NA	NA	TRBJ1-1	TGTGCCAGTAGCCAGGGGAACACTGAAGCTTTCTTT	CASSQGNTEAFF
TRBV6-1	NA	NA	TRBJ1-1	TGTGCCAGCAAGGGGCAGGGGATGGAAAGGACTGAAGCTTTCTTT	CASKGQGMERTEAFF
TRBV6-5	NA	NA	TRBJ1-1	TGTGCCAGCAGTTACAGGACGAACACTGAAGCTTTCTTT	CASSYRTNTEAFF
TRBV29-1	NA	TRBD1	TRBJ2-5	TGCAGCGTTAGACAGGGGGGTGGTAGGGAGACCCAGTACTTC	CSVRQGGGRETQYF
TRBV7-9	NA	NA	TRBJ2-2	TGTGCCAGCAGCTTAGGGGACATGAACACCGGGGAGCTGTTTTTT	CASSLGDMNTGELFF
TRBV7-3	NA	TRBD1	TRBJ2-2	TGTGCCAGCAGCCCCGCGCGAGGGGGCAACACCGGGGAGCTGTTTTTT	CASSPARGGNTGELFF
TRBV21-1	NA	NA	TRBJ2-7	TGTGCCAGCAGCAAAGCGGGACAGGGGGGCGAGCAGTACTTC	CASSKAGQGGEQYF
TRBV7-9	NA	TRBD1	TRBJ2-6	TGTGCCAGCAGCTTAGCAGGGCAGGGGGCTGGGGCCAACGTCCTGACTTTC	CASSLAGQGAGANVLTF
TRBV25-1	NA	NA	TRBJ2-2	TGTGCCAGCAGGGAAGGACACTGGGGCACCGGGGAGCTGTTTTTT	CASREGHWGTGELFF